This entry describes one T cell receptor (beta chain). The antigen remains undetermined. This specimen belongs to a study of shared clonotypes between healthy human individuals. Whole-study results and caveats: Clonotypes not shared had lower generation probabilities than those common to all four donors.

Nashville, Tennessee was home to all donors, who were Caucasian adults. A split of CD4+ cells into CD45RA+ naive and CD45RA-negative memory subsets was performed. Data came from immunoSEQ multiplex PCR; TCRdb stores just in-frame clones and leaves some out. The repertoire holds 2,500,000 or so clones, with 85% to 95% as singletons. The germline V gene has CDR1 MNHEY and CDR2 SVGAGI. Trimming stripped 4 bases from V and 1 base from J, with 8 bases between. The length of the CDR3 is 15 residues. The V and J genes are TRBV6-5 and TRBJ2-6; D ambiguous. The receptor comes from a man younger than 35 in good health. Some clones in this sample may be carry-over from other donors' samples. Sequencing was carried out using naive CD4+ T cells from PBMCs. Subset meaning: CD45RA+ positively selected. CDR3 sequence: CASSFLGSGANVLTF. The CDR3 DNA reads TGTGCCAGCAGTTTTCTCGGATCTGGGGCCAACGTCCTGACTTTC.